This TCR beta chain appears in the sequencing data of a study of vaccination effects on CD4 cells after COVID-19. Repertoires were generated with immunoSEQ multiplex PCR, while TCRdb's copy carries only in-frame clones and drops some. Of about 41,000 clones listed, roughly 70% were seen once; the top ten hold about 26%. For this clone: Its specificity is unknown.

The CDR3 is 16 amino acids. Germline loops: CDR1 SGHNT, CDR2 YENEEA. V was clipped by 4 bases and J by 1 base; unmatched bases: 9. Study-level points and caveats: Healthy vaccine recipients' vaccine-induced clones were almost all SARS-CoV-2 mono-reactive.

Sequencing followed a ViraFEST assay step that expanded antigen-specific CD4+ T cells with viral peptide pools. Isolation of CD4+ T cells took place after about nine days of culture. People in the vaccine group had not been infected with SARS-CoV-2 before, and their nucleocapsid antibodies were negative. Wells containing approximately 2 million PBMC each were cultured with 10 IU/ml IL-2 and around 10 ug/ml peptides. It was on days 3 and 7 that half the medium was replaced with IL-2 medium. The sequence derives from a human donor who received a COVID-19 vaccine. The V call is TRBV11-3, the J call TRBJ1-1, with 7 positions matching TRBD1. The sequencing used CD4+ T cells from PBMCs cultured with HCoV-OC43 spike peptides, collected before COVID-19 vaccination. The subset here: HCoV-OC43 spike overlapping peptide pool stimulation. The CDR3 bases are TGTGCCAGCAGCTCCCGACAGGGATGGGAGAACACTGAAGCTTTCTTT. It translates to CASSSRQGWENTEAFF.